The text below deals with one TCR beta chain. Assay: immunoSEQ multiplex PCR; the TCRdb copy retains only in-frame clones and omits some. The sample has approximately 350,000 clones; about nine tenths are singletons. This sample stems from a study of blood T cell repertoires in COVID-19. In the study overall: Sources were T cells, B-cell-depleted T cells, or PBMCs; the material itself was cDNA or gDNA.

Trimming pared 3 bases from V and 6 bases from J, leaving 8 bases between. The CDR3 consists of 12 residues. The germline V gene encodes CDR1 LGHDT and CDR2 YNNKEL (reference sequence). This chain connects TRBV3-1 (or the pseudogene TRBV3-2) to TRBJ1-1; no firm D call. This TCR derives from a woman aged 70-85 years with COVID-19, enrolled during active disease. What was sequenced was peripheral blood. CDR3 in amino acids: CASSQPGSEAFF. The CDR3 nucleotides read TGTGCCAGCAGCCAGCCGGGTTCTGAAGCTTTCTTT.